This entry describes one T cell receptor beta chain. The antigen is unknown. In TCRdb, the reads were re-called with MiXCR into one record per CDR3 protein. The table lists 300,000 or so distinct CDR3 sequences, roughly 25% of them singletons, with 13% in the top ten. These data originate in a study of T cell repertoires in cytomegalovirus infection. On the study more broadly: In the study, CMV epitopes included recently identified HLA-C-restricted and well-studied HLA-B-restricted ones. Points from the study as a whole: In two of eight donors, the top clonotype was HLA-C-restricted CMV-specific.

The V gene end was trimmed by 6 bases and the J gene end by 2 bases; junction bases not matched to a gene: 7. CDR1 and CDR2 (germline): SEHNR, FQNEAQ (reference sequence). CDR3 length: 15 amino acids. Source: cultured PBMCs, taken from culture after CMV antigen stimulation. The source is a human donor in good health (CMV status not recorded). Some clones in this sample may be carry-over from other donors' samples. The chain links TRBV7-9 to TRBJ2-3, with TRBD1 matching over 8 bases. The CDR3 DNA reads TGTGCCAGCAGGAAAACGGGACAGGCCACAGATACGCAGTATTTT. Protein product: CASRKTGQATDTQYF.